This TCR beta chain is from a study of OX40 agonist ivuxolimab in advanced cancers. Study context: Ivuxolimab, which is an agonistic anti-OX40 (CD134) antibody, was administered to the patients. Males comprised around 80% of the group, whose mean age was about 61 years (range roughly 20 to 85). Participants could have had prior anti-PD-1, anti-PD-L1 or anti-CTLA-4 therapy, and less than 45% had some.

Method: immunoSEQ multiplex PCR; TCRdb's copy keeps in-frame clones and lacks some. The repertoire holds 70,000 to 100,000 clones, with just over 85% as singletons. Study-level points and caveats: CD4+ and CD8+ blood T cells expanded clonally by week 6 at 0.1 to 3.0 mg/kg.

V trimming: 4 bases; J trimming: 2 bases; junction bases outside the gene matches: 7. Germline values: CDR1 LNHDA, CDR2 SQIVND (reference sequence). The CDR3 extends over 16 amino acids. About this clone itself: What it recognizes is unknown.

The sequence came from an adult with an advanced solid tumor such as melanoma, head and neck, liver or kidney cancer. The chain employs TRBV19 and TRBJ1-1; the match to TRBD1 covers 10 bases. Source: CD4+ or CD8+ T cells sorted from blood, taken in a trial of the OX40 agonist ivuxolimab. CDR3 in DNA: TGTGCCAGTAGTAGGGGGGACAGGGGCTACAACACTGAAGCTTTCTTT. Encoded protein: CASSRGDRGYNTEAFF.